What follows is one TCR beta chain and its context. Original data processing: Amplification of reference gene primers provided the estimated nucleated cell counts. Data came from immunoSEQ multiplex PCR; TCRdb stores just in-frame clones and leaves some out. D and trimming come from the DNA, and the V and J calls and clone size come from that table. Of 75,000 to 100,000 clones in the sample, around 87% were seen once. This CDR3 has 14 residues. V lost 5 bases, J lost 6 bases, and 5 bases stayed unmatched. Germline V lookup: CDR1 SGHTA, CDR2 FQGNSA. The data belong to a study of blood T cell repertoires in COVID-19. Background on the study: Whether acute or convalescent, the COVID-19 samples came from the United States, Italy and Spain. Sample material is recorded as cDNA or gDNA derived from T cells, B-cell-depleted T cells, or PBMCs.

The rearrangement links TRBV7-2 to TRBJ1-2, with 11 bases that match TRBD1. Sequencing used peripheral blood. This sequence originates from a woman older than 75 with acute or convalescent COVID-19. In nucleotides, the CDR3 is TGTGCCAGCAGCCTTAGGACAGGGGGCAATGGCTACACCTTC. It yields the protein CASSLRTGGNGYTF. Full variable domain (remainder filled in from reference TRBV7-2 and TRBJ1-2): GAGVSQSPSNKVTEKGKDVELRCDPISGHTALYWYRQSLGQGLEFLIYFQGNSAPDKSGLPSDRFSAERTGGSVSTLTIQRTQQEDSAVYLCASSLRTGGNGYTFGSGTRLTVV.